This T cell receptor beta chain came from a study of blood T cell repertoires in COVID-19 (dated by TCRdb to the early 2020s). Looking at the study overall: The collaborator samples originated in the United States, Italy and Spain and spanned the acute and convalescent phases of COVID-19. The material from the prospective study consisted of cDNA or gDNA derived from T cells, B-cell-depleted T cells, or PBMCs. Deeply sampled blood TCRbeta repertoires from subjects exposed to, actively infected with, or recovered from COVID-19 were included in the dataset. The repertoires were made available in a free public database intended to serve as a resource for research on the immune response to SARS-CoV-2. The samples were drawn from two sources: the first 160 participants of the ongoing ImmuneRACE study, and 1,254 subjects contributed by 6 global collaborators. A de-identified subject ID, COVID-19 status, age in years and sex were almost always included in the sample metadata. HLA class I and class II types, where available, came from metadata supplied by the sample provider rather than from assay-based typing.

TCRbeta CDR3 regions were amplified from genomic DNA using the immunoSEQ Assay, a bias-controlled multiplex PCR. The published analysis was carried out like this. The number of nucleated cells in each sample was estimated by amplification of reference gene primers within the assay. Sequence reads were collapsed and filtered to measure the absolute abundance of every unique TCRbeta CDR3 rearrangement. Productive Simpson clonality was computed per sample as the square root of Simpson's diversity index over productive rearrangements. TCRdb mirrors the immuneACCESS table, restricted to in-frame sequences. Some clones are absent from its copies; in checked studies, under half trace to an unresolved V gene, and the reason for the others is unknown. V, J and clone size derive from that table, while D and trimming were established from the DNA sequence. This sample comprises approximately 300,000 clones, 70% to 90% of them detected only once. The top ten hold 10% of the sample.

This clone was seen a handful of times. Its antigen has not been determined. No base quality information exists; no much larger clone differs at one position. Participants in the prospective study were aged roughly 18 to 95 years, lived in some 24 United States geographic areas, and enrolled through a virtual design. In the prospective study, participants were assigned to cohorts based on the clinical history participants reported in a screening survey and a study questionnaire. For ImmuneRACE Cohort 3, a participant was defined as recovered based on two consecutive negative NP/OP PCR tests, clearance by a healthcare professional, or resolution of symptoms. In the prospective study, mobile phlebotomists collected whole blood, serum and a nasopharyngeal or oropharyngeal swab from each participant. Participants in the prospective study had the option to provide additional blood draws and questionnaires over an approximately 2-month period. Before DNA extraction, blood samples from the prospective study were shipped at room temperature or frozen.

Inclusive of the bounding cysteine and phenylalanine, the CDR3 is 13 residues long. CDR3 DNA is the only sequence kept; it has 39 bases, read in frame from the first base. The germline V gene (reference sequence) sets CDR1 to GTSNPN and CDR2 to SVGIG. V drops 7 bases and J drops 6 bases, leaving 16 bases in between. What the work shows at the level of the full study, not this receptor alone: Clinical and demographic metadata were provided uncurated, with the amount varying by source and participant.

This receptor was identified in a woman in her late teens or twenties who had recovered from COVID-19. Rearrangement joined TRBV30 to TRBJ1-5; confidence is insufficient to name the D gene. Sequencing input: PBMCs or T cells enriched from blood (not recorded which). CDR3 sequence: CAFQTSGVQPQHF. Read as DNA, the sequence is TGTGCCTTCCAGACCTCGGGAGTTCAGCCCCAGCATTTT.